This TCR beta chain was sequenced during a study of T-cell memory formation after mild COVID-19. This clonotype was counted a few times. Trimming cost V 0 bases and J 2 bases, with 9 bases left between them. CDR3 size: 14 residues. The germline V gene has CDR1 SGHDT and CDR2 YYEEEE. The TCR alpha and TCR beta cDNA libraries, bearing sample barcodes and UMIs, were generated by 5'RACE using constant-segment primers. TCRdb processed the 5' RACE reads anew with MiXCR; each CDR3 protein has one entry. The data hold 100,000 to 140,000 distinct CDR3 sequences, with approximately 15% observed a single time. The sequenced sample was PBMCs or a T cell subset sorted from them (not recorded which). The sequence was obtained from a man between 18 and 35 years old who had mild COVID-19 (a few samples of this study predate the infection). Cell type and time point are not known. This rearrangement joins TRBV5-6 to TRBJ2-7; no reliable D call. The CDR3 sequence: CASSLVWPTYEQYF. The CDR3 DNA follows: TGTGCCAGCAGCTTGGTCTGGCCGACCTACGAGCAGTACTTC.